Listed below are T cell receptor beta chains from one sample, sequenced in a study of identical twins. MiXCR, applied by TCRdb to the 5' RACE reads, yields one record per CDR3 protein. The repertoire holds around 200,000 distinct CDR3 sequences, with roughly a tenth as singletons. Material for sequencing was memory (CD45RO+) T cells sorted from blood. All receptors derive from a woman under 30 in good health. The CDR3 runs from the conserved cysteine through the conserved F or W. A D gene is named only where the DNA matches it firmly. A row's size may be missing; if present it is once, few, many or a size class.

v_call	d_call	clone_size	j_call	cdr3_aa	cdr3_nt
TRBV7-8	.	few	TRBJ2-3	CASSLALAGRRTDTQYF	TGTGCCAGCAGCTTAGCGCTGGCGGGGAGGCGCACAGATACGCAGTATTTT
TRBV7-9	TRBD2	many	TRBJ2-2	CASSPLRLADTGELFF	TGTGCCAGCAGCCCCCTTCGTCTAGCGGACACCGGGGAGCTGTTTTTT
TRBV5-6	.	many	TRBJ2-1	CASRSGNEQFF	TGTGCCAGCAGGTCGGGCAATGAGCAGTTCTTC
TRBV9	TRBD1	many	TRBJ1-2	CASSGRDRDSYTF	TGTGCCAGCAGCGGGCGGGACAGGGACTCCTACACCTTC
TRBV27	TRBD2	few	TRBJ2-2	CASTRGLAGVIGELFF	TGTGCCAGCACCAGAGGACTAGCGGGAGTGATCGGGGAGCTGTTTTTT
TRBV7-3	TRBD2	.	TRBJ2-1	CASSAHRLAGYNEQFF	TGTGCCAGCAGCGCACATCGACTAGCGGGATACAATGAGCAGTTCTTC
TRBV11-2	.	few	TRBJ2-2	CASSQLTGWSGELFF	TGTGCCAGCAGCCAACTGACTGGATGGTCCGGGGAGCTGTTTTTT
TRBV3-1	.	.	TRBJ2-2	CASSRSWAGELFF	TGTGCCAGCAGCCGAAGCTGGGCCGGGGAGCTGTTTTTT
TRBV11-3	TRBD2	.	TRBJ2-5	CASSLVLRAGGRETQYF	TGTGCCAGCAGCTTAGTGCTGCGAGCGGGGGGGCGAGAGACCCAGTACTTC
TRBV10-2	TRBD2	.	TRBJ2-4	CASSEWGSGGQNIQYF	TGCGCCAGCAGTGAGTGGGGGAGCGGGGGGCAAAACATTCAGTACTTC
TRBV11-2	.	many	TRBJ2-7	CASSFGRGHLYEQYF	TGTGCCAGCAGTTTCGGGCGAGGCCATCTCTACGAGCAGTACTTC
TRBV6-5	.	.	TRBJ1-1	CASSYDSMNTEAFF	TGTGCCAGCAGTTACGACAGCATGAACACTGAAGCTTTCTTT
TRBV5-6	.	few	TRBJ2-5	CASSSPGWETQYF	TGTGCCAGCAGCTCCCCTGGTTGGGAGACCCAGTACTTC
TRBV11-2	TRBD2	few	TRBJ2-1	CASSLWTSGSEQFF	TGTGCCAGCAGCTTATGGACTAGTGGTAGTGAGCAGTTCTTC
TRBV7-8	TRBD1	.	TRBJ1-1	CASSPAMGQGRTEAFF	TGTGCCAGCAGCCCAGCCATGGGACAGGGAAGAACTGAAGCTTTCTTT
TRBV20-1	TRBD1	.	TRBJ2-5	CSARDRGAGTQYF	TGCAGTGCTCGCGACAGGGGCGCGGGGACCCAGTACTTC
TRBV3-1	.	.	TRBJ2-5	CASGRTEETQYF	TGTGCCAGCGGCCGGACAGAAGAGACCCAGTACTTC
TRBV5-1	.	.	TRBJ1-2	CASSLTPTYGYTF	TGCGCCAGCAGCTTGACACCGACCTATGGCTACACCTTC
TRBV20-1	TRBD2	few	TRBJ2-2	CSASLAGGFTGELFF	TGCAGTGCCTCTCTAGCGGGGGGGTTCACCGGGGAGCTGTTTTTT
TRBV7-9	TRBD1	few	TRBJ2-7	CASSFADRVGEQYF	TGTGCCAGCAGCTTCGCGGACAGGGTCGGAGAGCAGTACTTC
TRBV18	.	.	TRBJ1-6	CASSPGALFNSPLHF	TGTGCCAGCTCACCAGGGGCGCTGTTTAATTCACCCCTCCACTTT
TRBV20-1	TRBD2	.	TRBJ2-5	CSAPGRPGLAGGQKTQYF	TGCAGTGCTCCGGGACGGCCGGGACTAGCGGGGGGGCAGAAGACCCAGTACTTC
TRBV21-1	.	many	TRBJ2-1	CASSHEGRGGKSGLDEQFF	TGTGCCAGCAGCCATGAGGGAAGGGGGGGTAAGTCGGGTTTGGATGAGCAGTTCTTC
TRBV2	.	.	TRBJ2-3	CASSEAIQNTQYF	TGTGCCAGCAGTGAAGCAATCCAGAATACGCAGTATTTT
TRBV12-3/TRBV12-4	.	few	TRBJ1-2	CASSLGRDGSGTF	TGTGCCAGCAGTTTAGGGCGCGACGGGTCAGGGACCTTC
TRBV11-2	.	.	TRBJ2-7	CASSLTRGPQSPYEQYF	TGTGCCAGCAGCCTTACCCGGGGGCCCCAAAGTCCCTACGAGCAGTACTTC
TRBV27	TRBD2	.	TRBJ2-3	CASSSRTRPDTQYF	TGTGCCAGCAGTTCCCGGACTAGACCGGATACGCAGTATTTT
TRBV4-1	.	few	TRBJ2-2	CASSQDPIGFAGELFF	TGCGCCAGCAGCCAAGACCCAATAGGGTTCGCCGGGGAGCTGTTTTTT
TRBV2	.	few	TRBJ2-7	CASSDRAHEQYF	TGTGCCAGCAGTGACCGAGCCCACGAGCAGTACTTC
TRBV5-1	.	.	TRBJ1-1	CASSPALGGTEAFF	TGCGCCAGCAGCCCAGCCTTGGGAGGGACTGAAGCTTTCTTT
TRBV6-5	.	.	TRBJ2-1	CASSYSSGTYYNEQFF	TGTGCCAGCAGTTACTCCTCCGGGACCTACTACAATGAGCAGTTCTTC
TRBV24-1	.	few	TRBJ1-4	CATSDLRQFRSAKLFF	TGTGCCACCAGTGATTTACGACAGTTCCGTAGTGCAAAACTGTTTTTT
TRBV10-3	.	.	TRBJ1-6	CAISGGSVPLHF	TGTGCCATCAGTGGGGGGAGTGTTCCCCTCCACTTT
TRBV6-1	.	.	TRBJ2-2	CASASPATYAGELFF	TGTGCCAGCGCCTCCCCCGCGACCTACGCGGGGGAGCTGTTTTTT
TRBV3-1	.	.	TRBJ2-7	CASTQAPEASYEQYF	TGTGCCTCCACCCAAGCTCCGGAGGCCTCCTACGAGCAGTACTTC
TRBV15	TRBD2	few	TRBJ2-1	CATSRELEAGVGNEQFF	TGTGCCACCAGCAGAGAATTGGAAGCGGGAGTTGGGAATGAGCAGTTCTTC
TRBV7-8	.	few	TRBJ1-5	CASSLETGLGQPQHF	TGTGCCAGCAGCTTAGAAACGGGCTTAGGGCAGCCCCAGCATTTT
TRBV5-1	.	many	TRBJ2-7	CASSWADRTNEQYF	TGCGCCAGCAGCTGGGCCGACAGGACCAACGAGCAGTACTTC
TRBV5-1	.	many	TRBJ2-5	CASSLAASAGYQETQYF	TGCGCCAGCAGCTTGGCAGCTAGCGCGGGGTACCAAGAGACCCAGTACTTC
TRBV5-1	TRBD2	.	TRBJ2-3	CASSLGLAGAGDTQYF	TGCGCCAGCAGCTTGGGACTAGCGGGGGCGGGAGATACGCAGTATTTT
TRBV30	.	.	TRBJ1-5	CAWSGEEYQPQHF	TGTGCCTGGAGTGGGGAAGAATATCAGCCCCAGCATTTT
TRBV20-1	.	.	TRBJ1-2	CSAMGERYGYTF	TGCAGTGCTATGGGCGAGAGGTATGGCTACACCTTC
TRBV12-3/TRBV12-4	TRBD2	many	TRBJ2-3	CASTLTGGRNFVPDTQYF	TGTGCCAGCACTCTTACCGGGGGGAGAAATTTCGTCCCAGATACGCAGTATTTT
TRBV10-2	.	few	TRBJ1-1	CASNKLPMNTEAFF	TGCGCCAGCAACAAATTACCAATGAACACTGAAGCTTTCTTT
TRBV5-1	TRBD2	few	TRBJ2-7	CASSLSGSSSYEQYF	TGCGCCAGCAGCTTGAGCGGGAGCAGCTCCTACGAGCAGTACTTC
TRBV7-7	TRBD1	many	TRBJ2-1	CASSPQGQLNEQFF	TGTGCTAGCAGCCCACAGGGGCAGCTCAATGAGCAGTTCTTC
TRBV5-5	.	few	TRBJ1-5	CASSPPGGLQPQHF	TGTGCCAGCAGCCCGCCTGGCGGGCTTCAGCCCCAGCATTTT
TRBV24-1	.	few	TRBJ2-7	CATRLAGDPYEQYF	TGTGCCACCAGACTAGCTGGGGACCCTTACGAGCAGTACTTC
TRBV7-2	TRBD2	few	TRBJ2-3	CASSPRFWEGRDTQYF	TGTGCCAGCAGCCCCCGTTTTTGGGAGGGCCGAGATACGCAGTATTTT
TRBV12-3/TRBV12-4	.	.	TRBJ1-1	CASGLTVRRKTEAFF	TGTGCCAGCGGCCTTACGGTCCGTCGTAAGACTGAAGCTTTCTTT
TRBV10-3	.	few	TRBJ2-1	CAISESFLDKGEQFF	TGTGCCATCAGTGAGTCATTCCTAGACAAGGGTGAGCAGTTCTTC
TRBV11-2	.	once	TRBJ2-2	CASSFSQRVTGELFF	TGTGCCAGCAGCTTCTCTCAGCGGGTCACCGGGGAGCTGTTTTTT
TRBV7-2	.	.	TRBJ2-6	CASSLVSGTGANVLTF	TGTGCCAGCAGCTTAGTAAGTGGGACTGGGGCCAACGTCCTGACTTTC
TRBV6-6	.	few	TRBJ2-5	CASIFSETQYF	TGTGCCAGCATCTTTTCGGAGACCCAGTACTTC
TRBV18	.	.	TRBJ1-2	CASSPLDLYYGYTF	TGTGCCAGCTCACCACTCGATTTGTACTATGGCTACACCTTC
TRBV20-1	TRBD1	many	TRBJ1-5	CSARAGTENQPQHF	TGCAGTGCTAGAGCTGGGACAGAAAATCAGCCCCAGCATTTT
TRBV5-1	.	few	TRBJ1-2	CASSPERGGYTF	TGCGCCAGCAGCCCAGAGCGGGGCGGCTACACCTTC
TRBV20-1	.	few	TRBJ1-2	CSASRSDNYGYTF	TGCAGTGCTAGTCGGTCAGACAACTATGGCTACACCTTC